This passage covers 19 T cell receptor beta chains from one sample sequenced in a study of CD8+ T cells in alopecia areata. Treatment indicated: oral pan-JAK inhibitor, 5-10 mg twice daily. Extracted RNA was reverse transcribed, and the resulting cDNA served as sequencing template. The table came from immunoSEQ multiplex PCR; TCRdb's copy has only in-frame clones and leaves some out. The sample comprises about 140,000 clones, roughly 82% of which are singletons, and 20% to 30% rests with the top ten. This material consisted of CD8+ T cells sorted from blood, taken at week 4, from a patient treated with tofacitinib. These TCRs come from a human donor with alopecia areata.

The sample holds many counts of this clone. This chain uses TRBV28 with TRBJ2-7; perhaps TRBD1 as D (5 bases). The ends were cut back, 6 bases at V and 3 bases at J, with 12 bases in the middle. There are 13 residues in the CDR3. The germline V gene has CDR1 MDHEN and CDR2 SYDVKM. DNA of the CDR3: TGTGCCAGCAGCTTCGACAGATTCTACGAGCAGTACTTC. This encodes CASSFDRFYEQYF.

The CDR3 DNA reads as TGTGCCAGCAGCTTATTGGCTAGCGGGGGGCCCTCCTACGAGCAGTACTTC. Its protein product is CASSLLASGGPSYEQYF. The chain carries TRBV7-2 and TRBJ2-7; TRBD2 matches at 11 bases. V dropped 2 bases and J dropped 0; count of bases not matched to a gene: 6. The CDR3 length is 17 residues. Germline V gene data show CDR1 as SGHTA and CDR2 as FQGNSA.

In nucleotides, the CDR3 is TGTGCCAGCAGCTCGGACAGGGTTCCCTACGAGCAGTACTTC. Translation gives CASSSDRVPYEQYF. This chain joins TRBV7-6 and TRBJ2-7; 8 bases are a match to TRBD1. The germline CDR1 and CDR2 sequences are SGHVS and FNYEAQ. The J segment lost 2 bases and the V segment lost 4 bases, leaving 4 bases of the junction unmatched. This CDR3 has 14 amino acids.

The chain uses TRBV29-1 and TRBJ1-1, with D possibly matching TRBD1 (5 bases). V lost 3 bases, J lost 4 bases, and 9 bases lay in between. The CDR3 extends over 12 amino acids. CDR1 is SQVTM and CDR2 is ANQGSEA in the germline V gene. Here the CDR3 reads CSVEGVTTEAFF. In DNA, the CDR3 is TGCAGCGTTGAGGGGGTTACCACTGAAGCTTTCTTT.

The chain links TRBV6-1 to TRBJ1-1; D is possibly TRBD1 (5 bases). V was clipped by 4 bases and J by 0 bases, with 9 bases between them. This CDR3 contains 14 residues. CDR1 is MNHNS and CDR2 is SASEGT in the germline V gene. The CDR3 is CASSVQTVNTEAFF. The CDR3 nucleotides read TGTGCCAGCAGTGTGCAGACAGTGAACACTGAAGCTTTCTTT.

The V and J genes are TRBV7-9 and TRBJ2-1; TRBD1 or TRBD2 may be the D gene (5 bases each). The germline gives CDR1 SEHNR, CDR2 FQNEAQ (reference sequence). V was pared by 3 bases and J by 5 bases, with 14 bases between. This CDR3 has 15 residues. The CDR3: CASSFGLGDHNEQFF. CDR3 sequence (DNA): TGTGCCAGCAGCTTCGGTCTGGGGGATCACAATGAGCAGTTCTTC. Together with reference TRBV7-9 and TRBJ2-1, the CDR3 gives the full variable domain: DTGVSQNPRHKITKRGQNVTFRCDPISEHNRLYWYRQTLGQGPEFLTYFQNEAQLEKSRLLSDRFSAERPKGSFSTLEIQRTEQGDSAMYLCASSFGLGDHNEQFFGPGTRLTVL.

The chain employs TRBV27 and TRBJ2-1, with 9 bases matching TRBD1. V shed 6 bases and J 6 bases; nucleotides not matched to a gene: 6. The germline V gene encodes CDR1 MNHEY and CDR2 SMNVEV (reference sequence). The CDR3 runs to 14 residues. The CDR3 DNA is TGTGCCAGCAGACTACAGGGGGCCGTCAATGAGCAGTTCTTC. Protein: CASRLQGAVNEQFF.

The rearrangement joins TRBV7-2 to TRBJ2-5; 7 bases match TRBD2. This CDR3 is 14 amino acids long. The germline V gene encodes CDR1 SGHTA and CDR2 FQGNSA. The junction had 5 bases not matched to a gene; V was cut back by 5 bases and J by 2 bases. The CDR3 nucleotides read TGTGCCAGCAGCGTCTCAGCGGGGCAAGAGACCCAGTACTTC. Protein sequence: CASSVSAGQETQYF.

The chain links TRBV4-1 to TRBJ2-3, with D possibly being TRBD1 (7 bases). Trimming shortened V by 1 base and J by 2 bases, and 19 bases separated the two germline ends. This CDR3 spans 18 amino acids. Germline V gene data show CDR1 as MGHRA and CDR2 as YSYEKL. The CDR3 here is CASSQATSGGIITDTQYF. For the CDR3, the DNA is TGCGCCAGCAGCCAAGCGACCTCAGGGGGGATAATCACAGATACGCAGTATTTT.

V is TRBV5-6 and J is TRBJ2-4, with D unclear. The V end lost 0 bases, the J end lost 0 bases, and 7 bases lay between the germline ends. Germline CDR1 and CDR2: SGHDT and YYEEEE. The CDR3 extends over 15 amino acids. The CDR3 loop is CASSLGSLAKNIQYF. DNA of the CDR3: TGTGCCAGCAGCTTGGGGAGCCTAGCCAAAAACATTCAGTACTTC.

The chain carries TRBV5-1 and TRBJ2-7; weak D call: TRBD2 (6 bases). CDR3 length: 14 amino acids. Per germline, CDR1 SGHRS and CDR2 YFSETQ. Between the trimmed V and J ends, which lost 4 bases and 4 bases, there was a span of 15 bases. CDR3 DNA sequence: TGCGCCAGCAGCGCCTCGGAGGGCCCGTACGAGCAGTACTTC. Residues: CASSASEGPYEQYF.

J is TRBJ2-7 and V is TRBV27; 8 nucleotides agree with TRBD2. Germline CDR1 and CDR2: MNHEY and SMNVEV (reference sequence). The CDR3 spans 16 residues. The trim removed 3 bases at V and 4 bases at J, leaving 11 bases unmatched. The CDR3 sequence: CASSLHTGGPNYEQYF. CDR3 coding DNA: TGTGCCAGCAGTTTGCATACGGGGGGGCCCAATTACGAGCAGTACTTC.

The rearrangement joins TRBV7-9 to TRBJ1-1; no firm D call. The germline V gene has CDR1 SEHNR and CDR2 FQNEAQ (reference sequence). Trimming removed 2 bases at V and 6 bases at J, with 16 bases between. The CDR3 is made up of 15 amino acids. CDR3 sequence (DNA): TGTGCCAGCAGCTTACAGAGCGGGAGTGCAGCTGAAGCTTTCTTT. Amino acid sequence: CASSLQSGSAAEAFF.

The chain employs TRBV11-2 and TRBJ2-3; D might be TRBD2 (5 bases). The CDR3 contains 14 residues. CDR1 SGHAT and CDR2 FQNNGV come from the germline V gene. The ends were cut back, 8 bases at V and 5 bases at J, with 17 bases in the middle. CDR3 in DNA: TGTGCCAGCTCCTATGCGGGTAGCGTAGATACGCAGTATTTT. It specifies CASSYAGSVDTQYF.

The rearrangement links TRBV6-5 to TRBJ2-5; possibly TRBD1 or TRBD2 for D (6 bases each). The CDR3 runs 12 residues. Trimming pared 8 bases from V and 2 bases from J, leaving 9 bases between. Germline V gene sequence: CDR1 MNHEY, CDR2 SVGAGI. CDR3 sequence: CASQGRQETQYF. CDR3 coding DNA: TGTGCCAGCCAGGGGAGGCAAGAGACCCAGTACTTC.

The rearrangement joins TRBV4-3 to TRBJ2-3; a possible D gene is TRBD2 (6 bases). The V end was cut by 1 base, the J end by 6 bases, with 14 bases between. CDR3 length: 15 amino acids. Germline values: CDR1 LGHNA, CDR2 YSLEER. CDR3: CASSQVSTGRDTQYF. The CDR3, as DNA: TGCGCCAGCAGCCAAGTATCAACTGGGAGGGATACGCAGTATTTT.

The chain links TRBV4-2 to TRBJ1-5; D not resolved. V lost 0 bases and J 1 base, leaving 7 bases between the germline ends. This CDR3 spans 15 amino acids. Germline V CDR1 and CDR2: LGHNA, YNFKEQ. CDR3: CASSQEGNSNQPQHF. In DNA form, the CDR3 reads TGTGCCAGCAGCCAAGAAGGCAACAGCAATCAGCCCCAGCATTTT.

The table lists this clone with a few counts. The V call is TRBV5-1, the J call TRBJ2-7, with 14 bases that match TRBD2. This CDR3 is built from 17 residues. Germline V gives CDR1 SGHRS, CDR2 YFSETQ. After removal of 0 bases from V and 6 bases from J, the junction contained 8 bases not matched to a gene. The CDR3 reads CASSLGPGLAGAREQYF. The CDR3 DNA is TGCGCCAGCAGCTTGGGGCCGGGACTAGCGGGGGCGCGCGAGCAGTACTTC.

The DNA for the CDR3 is TGTGCCAGCAGTTTATCCGCGGGGACCAGGGCTTTCTTT. This gives the protein CASSLSAGTRAFF. J is TRBJ1-1 and V is TRBV27, with D possibly TRBD1 on 5 matching bases. This CDR3 is 13 amino acids long. V was shortened by 0 bases and J by 11 bases, with 13 bases between the two germline ends. Germline CDR1 is MNHEY and CDR2 is SMNVEV (reference sequence).